The 20 T cell receptor beta chains reported below all come from one sample, sequenced in a study of blood T cell repertoires in COVID-19. Sequenced by immunoSEQ multiplex PCR; TCRdb stores in-frame clones only, minus some. In the table there are approximately 280,000 clones, around 90% of which are singletons. Material: peripheral blood. The source is a man aged 18 to 35 with active or convalescent COVID-19.

This chain joins TRBV4-1 and TRBJ1-5; possibly TRBD1 for D (6 bases). CDR1 and CDR2 (germline): MGHRA, YSYEKL. The ends were cut back, 0 bases at V and 1 base at J, with 10 bases in the middle. CDR3 size: 16 residues. CDR3 in amino acids: CASSQEGQYSNQPQHF. CDR3 sequence (DNA): TGCGCCAGCAGCCAAGAAGGACAGTACAGCAATCAGCCCCAGCATTTT.

This sequence joins TRBV6-4 and TRBJ1-5, with 8 nucleotides matching TRBD1. The CDR3 loop spans 20 amino acids. The germline V gene encodes CDR1 MRHNA and CDR2 SNTAGT. V dropped 10 bases and J dropped 2; count of bases not matched to a gene: 25. The CDR3 region is CANLPHRSRGRRAGNQPQHF. For the CDR3, the DNA is TGTGCCAACCTCCCCCATCGCAGCAGGGGGCGCAGGGCTGGCAATCAGCCCCAGCATTTT.

V is TRBV5-6 and J is TRBJ1-5; D not certain. From germline, CDR1 is SGHDT and CDR2 YYEEEE. Trimming cost V 0 bases and J 6 bases, with 4 bases left between them. The CDR3 contains 12 residues. This CDR3 reads CASSLGLQPQHF. In DNA form, the CDR3 reads TGTGCCAGCAGCTTGGGACTTCAGCCCCAGCATTTT.

The J gene is TRBJ1-2, the V gene TRBV7-9; 11 bases map to TRBD1. Germline V gene sequence: CDR1 SEHNR, CDR2 FQNEAQ (reference sequence). The CDR3 has 14 amino acids. V lost 4 bases to trimming and J lost 6 bases; unmatched junction nucleotides: 4. The DNA of the CDR3 is TGTGCCAGCAGCTCGGACAGGGGGCGAAATGGCTACACCTTC. Protein product: CASSSDRGRNGYTF.

Only one count was recorded for this clone. The J gene is TRBJ2-2, the V gene TRBV18; 9 nucleotides line up with TRBD2. The CDR3 is 16 residues long. The J segment lost 4 bases and the V segment lost 2 bases, leaving 5 bases of the junction unmatched. The germline V gene has CDR1 KGHSH and CDR2 LQKENI. CDR3 loop: CASSPVASGTTGELFF. CDR3 bases: TGTGCCAGCTCACCAGTGGCTAGCGGGACCACCGGGGAGCTGTTTTTT.

The chain combines TRBV6-1 with TRBJ1-1; no firm D call. Germline loops: CDR1 MNHNS, CDR2 SASEGT. The V end lost 2 bases, the J end lost 4 bases, and 8 bases lay between the germline ends. CDR3 length: 13 amino acids. The CDR3 spells CASSESLSTEAFF. CDR3 in DNA: TGTGCCAGCAGTGAAAGTTTGAGCACTGAAGCTTTCTTT.

The chain recombines TRBV19 with TRBJ1-3, with a tentative D call TRBD1 (6 bases). The germline V gene encodes CDR1 LNHDA and CDR2 SQIVND (reference sequence). CDR3 length equals 16 residues. V shed 7 bases and J shed 0 bases, with 16 bases lying between them. CDR3 in DNA: TGTGCCAGTAATACGGGGGGCCCTTCCTCTGGAAACACCATATATTTT. Protein sequence: CASNTGGPSSGNTIYF.

The rearrangement joins TRBV6-2 or TRBV6-3 to TRBJ2-7, with a possible D match to TRBD1 (5 bases). CDR3 length: 14 amino acids. Germline V gives CDR1 MNHEY, CDR2 SVGEGT. V was shortened by 4 bases and J by 1 base, with 11 bases between the two germline ends. The CDR3 DNA reads as TGTGCCAGCAGTTCGAGACAGAGTTCCTACGAGCAGTACTTC. This codes for CASSSRQSSYEQYF.

The chain has TRBV6-2 or TRBV6-3 and TRBJ2-1; 9 positions agree with TRBD1. J was trimmed by 8 bases and V by 5 bases; bases with no gene match: 13. Germline V gene sequence: CDR1 MNHEY, CDR2 SVGEGT. CDR3 size: 16 residues. CDR3 sequence (DNA): TGTGCCAGCAGTCCCTCACCGGGACAGGGTTTCGATGAGCAGTTCTTC. Translation gives CASSPSPGQGFDEQFF.

This chain links TRBV6-6 with TRBJ1-5; TRBD1 matches at 9 bases. The CDR3 is 13 residues long. Germline V gives CDR1 MNHNY, CDR2 SVGAGI (reference sequence). The ends lost 6 bases at V and 5 bases at J; junction bases unmatched: 2. CDR3 amino acids: CASRDRGDQPQHF. CDR3 nucleotides: TGTGCCAGCAGAGACAGGGGGGATCAGCCCCAGCATTTT.

The chain links TRBV25-1 to TRBJ1-2; D unclear. Trimming stripped 0 bases from V and 6 bases from J, with 14 bases between. Germline V lookup: CDR1 MGHDK, CDR2 SYGVNS. There are 15 residues in the CDR3. The CDR3 DNA is TGTGCCAGCAGTGAATATGAAAGGACTTCAGATGGCTACACCTTC. Its translation is CASSEYERTSDGYTF.

This clone was recorded a few times. V and J are TRBV10-2 and TRBJ1-1; no reliable D call. Trimming left V 8 bases short and J 6 bases short, with 22 bases between. The germline V gene encodes CDR1 WSHSY and CDR2 SAAADI. This CDR3 has 15 amino acids. CDR3 residues: CASDSRTVGGSEAFF. The CDR3, as DNA: TGCGCCAGCGATAGCAGGACGGTGGGAGGCTCTGAAGCTTTCTTT.

This clone was counted once. CDR3 protein: CASSYYRTSLYEQYF. CDR3 coding DNA: TGTGCCAGCAGTTACTATAGGACTAGTCTCTACGAGCAGTACTTC. The chain combines TRBV6-7 with TRBJ2-7; 7 bases fit TRBD2. TRBV6-7 is designated an ORF whose function remains uncertain. The CDR3 consists of 15 residues. V was clipped by 1 base and J by 3 bases; unmatched bases: 6.

This chain links TRBV20-1 with TRBJ2-7; 9 bases map to TRBD2. CDR3 length: 11 amino acids. The ends lost 2 bases at V and 7 bases at J; junction bases unmatched: 0. The germline CDR1 and CDR2 sequences are DFQATT and SNEGSKA (reference sequence). For the CDR3, the DNA is TGCAGTGCTAGACTAGCGGGGGAGCAGTACTTC. It encodes CSARLAGEQYF.

This sequence joins TRBV27 and TRBJ1-2; a weak D match, TRBD1 (5 bases). CDR3 length equals 13 residues. Germline lookup yields CDR1 MNHEY and CDR2 SMNVEV (reference sequence). V dropped 5 bases and J dropped 1 base, with 8 bases sitting between them. The CDR3 protein is CASSPGYNYGYTF. CDR3 nucleotides: TGTGCCAGCAGTCCAGGGTATAACTATGGCTACACCTTC.

The chain is built from TRBV6-4 and TRBJ2-6; 10 nucleotides match TRBD1. The ends lost 3 bases at V and 2 bases at J; junction bases unmatched: 1. The CDR3 consists of 16 residues. Germline CDR1 MRHNA, CDR2 SNTAGT. The CDR3 sequence is CASSETGGAGANVLTF. CDR3 nucleotide sequence: TGTGCCAGCAGTGAGACAGGGGGCGCTGGGGCCAACGTCCTGACTTTC.

The genes are TRBV10-3 and TRBJ1-4; 8 positions match TRBD1. V shed 6 bases and J 8 bases; nucleotides not matched to a gene: 8. The length of the CDR3 is 14 residues. Per germline, CDR1 ENHRY and CDR2 SYGVKD. The DNA of the CDR3 is TGTGCCATCAGCGCGACAGGGGACAGGGAAAAACTGTTTTTT. This codes for CAISATGDREKLFF.

V gene TRBV4-2 combines with J gene TRBJ1-2, with 9 positions matching TRBD1. The germline V gene has CDR1 LGHNA and CDR2 YNFKEQ. There are 15 residues in the CDR3. V was clipped by 2 bases and J by 3 bases; unmatched bases: 4. The CDR3 sequence: CASSQLTGGDYGYTF. The CDR3 region has the DNA TGTGCCAGCAGCCAATTGACAGGGGGGGACTATGGCTACACCTTC.

The V call is TRBV9, the J call TRBJ2-5; TRBD2 agrees at 13 bases. The CDR3 length is 18 residues. Germline V gene data show CDR1 as SGDLS and CDR2 as YYNGEE. The J segment lost 1 base and the V segment lost 2 bases, leaving 8 bases of the junction unmatched. This chain's CDR3 is CASSVGLAGALIQETQYF. DNA for the CDR3: TGTGCCAGCAGCGTCGGACTAGCGGGGGCCTTAATCCAAGAGACCCAGTACTTC.

V usage is TRBV18 and J usage is TRBJ1-5; D perhaps matches TRBD1 (5 bases). Germline assignment: CDR1 KGHSH and CDR2 LQKENI. The CDR3 is 15 residues long. V gave up 3 bases and J gave up 3 bases, with 12 bases separating them. CDR3 protein: CASSPGGTFNQPQHF. The CDR3 nucleotides are TGTGCCAGCTCACCCGGGGGGACCTTCAATCAGCCCCAGCATTTT. Full variable domain (remainder filled in from reference TRBV18 and TRBJ1-5): NAGVMQNPRHLVRRRGQEARLRCSPMKGHSHVYWYRQLPEEGLKFMVYLQKENIIDESGMPKERFSAEFPKEGPSILRIQQVVRGDSAAYFCASSPGGTFNQPQHFGDGTRLSIL.